A selection of T cell receptor beta chains follows, all from one sample in a study of T-cell reconstitution after alpha-beta-depleted transplantation in children. TCRdb itself ran the PCR reads through MiXCR, one entry per CDR3 protein. The sample has about 610,000 distinct CDR3 sequences, approximately 10% seen once. Sequenced here: PBMCs from the stem cell graft donor, sampled from the stem cell graft. Receptors were obtained from a human donor who donated a stem cell graft to a child with acute myeloid leukemia. Both conserved end residues are part of each CDR3. A D gene is named only where the DNA matches it firmly. A row's size may be missing; if present it is once, few, many or a size class.

TRBJ2-1 | TRBV10-3 | . | TRBD2 | TGTGCCATCAGTGGCGGGACTAGCGGGCCCTCCTCCTACAATGAGCAGTTCTTC | CAISGGTSGPSSYNEQFF
TRBJ2-5 | TRBV7-2 | few | TRBD2 | TGTGCCAGCAGCACGACGACTAGCGGGATCCAAGAGACCCAGTACTTC | CASSTTTSGIQETQYF
TRBJ2-7 | TRBV30 | . | TRBD2 | TGTGCCTTCCTAGCGGACTCTTACGAGCAGTACTTC | CAFLADSYEQYF
TRBJ2-5 | TRBV3-1 | . | TRBD2 | TGTGCCAGCAGCCAAGAAAGGAAGTCGGGACTAGCGGGAGTCCAAGAGACCCAGTACTTC | CASSQERKSGLAGVQETQYF
TRBJ2-1 | TRBV11-2 | . | . | TGTGCCAGCACGGGGACCAATGAGCAGTTCTTC | CASTGTNEQFF
TRBJ2-1 | TRBV20-1 | many | . | TGCAGTGCGCCCGCGTTGCGGAACTACAATGAGCAGTTCTTC | CSAPALRNYNEQFF
TRBJ1-2 | TRBV3-1 | . | . | TGTGCCAGCGGGGACCGTATAAGCGATGGCTACACCTTC | CASGDRISDGYTF
TRBJ1-2 | TRBV15 | few | . | TGTGCCACCAGCGGAACTTTTTCGGGCGGCTACACCTTC | CATSGTFSGGYTF
TRBJ2-7 | TRBV3-1 | few | TRBD2 | TGTGCCAGCAGCCAAGATGAGGCGGGAGGTCAATACGAGCAGTACTTC | CASSQDEAGGQYEQYF
TRBJ2-3 | TRBV13 | many | . | TGTGCCAGCAGTCGGAACAGGGAGCGAACAGATACGCAGTATTTT | CASSRNRERTDTQYF
TRBJ1-1 | TRBV7-8 | few | . | TGTGCCAGCAGCAGAGGTCGGGATTCGAACACTGAAGCTTTCTTT | CASSRGRDSNTEAFF
TRBJ1-5 | TRBV5-5 | few | . | TGTGCCAGCAGCTTGAGCGGCGGCGGCCGGATGCCCCAGCATTTT | CASSLSGGGRMPQHF
TRBJ2-7 | TRBV4-2 | few | TRBD2 | TGTGCCAGCAGCCAAGAAAGCGGGAGCTCCTACGAGCAGTACTTC | CASSQESGSSYEQYF
TRBJ2-7 | TRBV27 | few | TRBD1 | TGTGCCAGCCCCAGGGGGCGCAACGAGCAGTACTTC | CASPRGRNEQYF
TRBJ1-3 | TRBV27 | many | TRBD1 | TGTGCCAGCAGTTTAGGGCAGGGGGCCGGAAACACCATATATTTT | CASSLGQGAGNTIYF
TRBJ2-1 | TRBV14 | many | . | TGTGCCAGCAGCCAAGATCTAGTATTGAGTGAGCAGTTCTTC | CASSQDLVLSEQFF
TRBJ2-7 | TRBV5-1 | few | . | TGCGCCAGCAGCTTGGATGAGGGGCGCGAGCAGTACTTC | CASSLDEGREQYF
TRBJ2-1 | TRBV7-2 | . | TRBD2 | TGTGCCAGCAGCTTGAGGGCGGGAGGGTACAATGAGCAGTTCTTC | CASSLRAGGYNEQFF
TRBJ2-1 | TRBV28 | . | TRBD1 | TGTGCCAGCAACAGGGGCTTCTACAATGAGCAGTTCTTC | CASNRGFYNEQFF
TRBJ2-5 | TRBV5-1 | many | . | TGCGCCAGCAGGGTAGCCACGGGAGCGGAAGAGACCCAGTACTTC | CASRVATGAEETQYF
TRBJ2-7 | TRBV6-2/TRBV6-3 | . | TRBD2 | TGTGCCAGCACCCTCGGGACTAGCGGCTACGAGCAGTACTTC | CASTLGTSGYEQYF
TRBJ2-5 | TRBV24-1 | many | TRBD2 | TGTGCCACCAGTGATTTCCTCGGGGCGGGAGGGAAGGAGACCCAGTACTTC | CATSDFLGAGGKETQYF
TRBJ2-3 | TRBV5-1 | many | TRBD1 | TGCGCCAGCAGCTTGGACCGGGACAGTCTCCCTAGAGATACGCAGTATTTT | CASSLDRDSLPRDTQYF
TRBJ2-3 | TRBV7-2 | few | . | TGTGCCAGCAGCTTAGGCCTGGGGGCCACAGATACGCAGTATTTT | CASSLGLGATDTQYF
TRBJ2-3 | TRBV7-2 | . | TRBD2 | TGTGCCAGCAGCCACCGCGCTAGCGGGAGAACAGATACGCAGTATTTT | CASSHRASGRTDTQYF
TRBJ1-5 | TRBV12-3/TRBV12-4 | . | . | TGTGCCAGCAGTCAAACAGGGCATAGCAATCAGCCCCAGCATTTT | CASSQTGHSNQPQHF
TRBJ2-1 | TRBV18 | . | TRBD2 | TGTGCCAGCTCACCAAGGGGACTAGCGGGAGCCAATGAGCAGTTCTTC | CASSPRGLAGANEQFF
TRBJ2-1 | TRBV15 | . | TRBD1 | TGTGCCACCAGCAGAGGGAGGACAGGGGCTCTCAATGAGCAGTTCTTC | CATSRGRTGALNEQFF